This T cell receptor beta chain was profiled in a study of T-cell reconstitution after alpha-beta-depleted transplantation in children. Note on this clonotype: Its target is not known.

Study-level points and caveats: Elevated TCRbeta diversity at day 60 was traced, in some patients, to surviving recipient T cells and thymic progenitors.

The CDR3 is 14 amino acids. From germline, CDR1 is SGHDT and CDR2 YYEEEE. The germline V and J ends were trimmed by 2 bases and 3 bases, with 11 bases remaining between them. The TCRbeta library incorporated unique molecular identifiers. Using its own MiXCR run on the PCR reads, TCRdb lists one record per CDR3 protein. The repertoire consists of over 45,000 distinct CDR3 sequences, with 7.5% to 10% occurring once and the leading ten covering 27%. This TCR derives from a male patient under 10 years old who had a stem cell transplant for chronic granulomatous disease, so the T cells may come from the graft donor. Material: PBMCs, mostly from graft donor cells, obtained 60 days after TCRalphabeta/CD19-depleted stem cell transplant. This chain links TRBV5-6 with TRBJ1-1; unclear D gene. This CDR3 is CASSLLGSDTEAFF. The CDR3 bases are TGTGCCAGCAGCTTATTGGGTAGCGACACTGAAGCTTTCTTT.